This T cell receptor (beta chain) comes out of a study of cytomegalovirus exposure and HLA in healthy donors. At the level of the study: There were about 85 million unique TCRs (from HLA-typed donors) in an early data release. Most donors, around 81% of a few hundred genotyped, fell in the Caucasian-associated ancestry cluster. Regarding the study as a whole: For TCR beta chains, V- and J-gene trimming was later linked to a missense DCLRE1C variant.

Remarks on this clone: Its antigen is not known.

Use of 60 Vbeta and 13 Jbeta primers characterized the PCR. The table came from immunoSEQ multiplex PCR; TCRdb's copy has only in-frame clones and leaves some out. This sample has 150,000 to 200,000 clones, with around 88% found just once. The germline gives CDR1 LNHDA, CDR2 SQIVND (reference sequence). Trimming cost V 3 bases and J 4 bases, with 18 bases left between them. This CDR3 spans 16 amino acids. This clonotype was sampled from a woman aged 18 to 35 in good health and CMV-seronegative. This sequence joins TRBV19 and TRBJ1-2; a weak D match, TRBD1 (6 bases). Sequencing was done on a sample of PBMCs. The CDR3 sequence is CASSIGGPSIGYGYTF. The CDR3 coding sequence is TGTGCCAGTAGTATTGGGGGCCCATCTATCGGCTATGGCTACACCTTC.